The clone carrying this TCR beta chain was observed many times. There were TCR beta CDR3 regions amplified from RNA transcripts. HTBI primers were employed in a first-round RT-PCR of the TCR CDR3. TCRdb reprocessed the multiplex PCR reads with MiXCR, giving one entry per CDR3 protein. The sample contains approximately 740,000 distinct CDR3 sequences, 12% to 15% of which appear only once. The data are from a study of T cells in Graves' hyperthyroidism and ophthalmopathy. As for the study in general: Peripheral blood specimens were obtained at initial diagnosis, prior to any treatment.

It was 8 to 10 ml of fresh peripheral blood that supplied the PBMCs. The germline gives CDR1 MNHNS, CDR2 SASEGT. This CDR3 comprises 15 residues. Trimming removed 6 bases from V and 5 bases from J, with 19 bases in between. Sample: blood. The sequence was collected from a woman between 18 and 30 years old with Graves' hyperthyroidism. The gene calls are TRBV6-1 and TRBJ1-2, with D perhaps matching TRBD1 (5 bases). The CDR3 region is CASRERGRSRYGYTF. The DNA for the CDR3 is TGTGCCAGCAGAGAACGGGGGAGGTCAAGATATGGCTACACCTTC.